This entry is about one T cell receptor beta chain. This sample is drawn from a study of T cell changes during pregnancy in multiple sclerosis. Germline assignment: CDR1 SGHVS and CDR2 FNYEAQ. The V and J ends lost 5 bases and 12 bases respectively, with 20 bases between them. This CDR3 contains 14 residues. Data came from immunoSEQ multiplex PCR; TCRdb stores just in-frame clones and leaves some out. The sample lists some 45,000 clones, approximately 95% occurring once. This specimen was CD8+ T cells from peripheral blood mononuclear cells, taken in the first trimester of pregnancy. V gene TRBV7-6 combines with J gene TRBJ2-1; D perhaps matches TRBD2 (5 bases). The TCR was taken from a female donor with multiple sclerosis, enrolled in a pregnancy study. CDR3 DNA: TGTGCCAGCAGCCCCCGTCGCCTCGGGGAAGGGCAGTTCTTC. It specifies CASSPRRLGEGQFF.